This T cell receptor beta chain was identified during a study of blood T cells in healthy people across ages. General observations from the study: Donor CMV infection status was unknown, possibly confounding age-related changes in expanded clonotypes.

This clonotype was counted at least ten times. Its matching antigen is unknown. The second PCR ran about 6 to 11 cycles with a sample-barcoded 5' primer and J-beta primers. TCRdb used MiXCR to reprocess the 5' RACE reads, holding one entry per CDR3 protein. The sample records more than 1,000,000 distinct CDR3 sequences, 20% to 25% being singletons. At least 6 million PBMCs were isolated per sample. These data also formed part of another study, on T cells of mothers and their children.

The TCR sequence derives from a girl under 10 years old in good health. Sequencing used blood.

CDR3 amino acids: CASSQGLYTEAFF. The CDR3 DNA sequence: TGTGCCAGCAGTCAAGGGTTGTACACTGAAGCTTTCTTT. V is TRBV28 and J is TRBJ1-1, with no clear D. Trimming stripped 5 bases from V and 3 bases from J, with 10 bases between. This CDR3 has 13 residues. The V gene's germline CDR1 is MDHEN and CDR2 SYDVKM.